This T cell receptor (beta chain) was captured by sequencing in a study of blood T cell repertoires in COVID-19. About the research overall: The samples span acute and convalescent COVID-19 from the United States, Italy and Spain. Nucleic acid was either cDNA or gDNA, and it came from T cells, B-cell-depleted T cells, or PBMCs.

Trimming removed 5 bases at V and 0 bases at J, with 11 bases between. This CDR3 is built from 15 residues. In germline, CDR1 is MNHEY, CDR2 SVGAGI. In the original workflow: By means of reference gene primer amplification, nucleated cell counts were estimated. Profiling relied on immunoSEQ multiplex PCR, and the TCRdb table lists in-frame clones only, not all of them. The V and J calls and clone size were taken over from that table, and D and trimming were inferred from the DNA. The sample holds some 97,000 clones; over 75% are singletons and the top ten take less than 7.5%. The clonotype comes from a woman aged 60-75 years with acute or convalescent COVID-19. V gene TRBV6-5 combines with J gene TRBJ2-1; D gene ambiguous. Sequencing was done on a sample of peripheral blood. The CDR3 DNA sequence: TGTGCCAGCAGTCCCCGACTGAGCTCCTACAATGAGCAGTTCTTC. Amino acids: CASSPRLSSYNEQFF.